This section outlines one T cell receptor beta chain sequence together with its context. Its antigen is unidentified. Per the germline V gene, CDR1 is MDHEN and CDR2 is SYDVKM. Trimming took 8 bases from V and 1 from J, leaving 6 bases between them. This CDR3 spans 11 amino acids. The sample is drawn from a study of cytomegalovirus exposure and HLA in healthy donors. Study outcomes and limitations: HLA allele associations emerged for some 16,000 TCR beta sequences in a later analysis, at 0.05 false discovery rate.

The PCR was carried out with 60 Vbeta primers and 13 Jbeta primers. The method was immunoSEQ multiplex PCR; TCRdb's version includes in-frame clones alone and lacks a portion of them. The sample has some 190,000 clones, roughly 77% seen once. The sequenced sample was PBMCs. This chain connects TRBV28 to TRBJ2-7; weak D call: TRBD1 (6 bases). The TCR sequence derives from a woman under 40 in good health and CMV-seropositive. The CDR3 coding sequence is TGTGCCAGCGGACAGTCCTACGAGCAGTACTTC. Its translation is CASGQSYEQYF. The full variable domain, in which reference TRBV28 and TRBJ2-7 provide the parts outside the CDR3, is DVKVTQSSRYLVKRTGEKVFLECVQDMDHENMFWYRQDPGLGLRLIYFSYDVKMKEKGDIPEGYSVSREKKERFSLILESASTNQTSMYLCASGQSYEQYFGPGTRLTVT.